A selection of T cell receptor beta chains follows, all from one sample in a study of regulatory T cells in long-lasting Graves disease. TCRdb used MiXCR to reprocess the multiplex PCR reads, holding one entry per CDR3 protein. The top ten hold about 10% of the sample, which has more than 400,000 distinct CDR3 sequences, 15% to 20% seen once. In addition, the sample was reused for a study of T cells in Graves' hyperthyroidism and ophthalmopathy.

Sequenced here: peripheral blood mononuclear cells (PBMCs), sampled at new diagnosis, from a patient treated with antithyroid drugs. The receptors were gathered from a woman aged 25 to 45 with Graves disease. The CDR3 runs from the conserved cysteine through the conserved F or W. The D gene is left open where the match is weak. For some rows the clone size is stated as once, few or many, or as a class when expanded; others skip it.

TGTGCCAGCAACTTACGAGTGGGAGGCCAAGAGACCCAGTACTTC,CASNLRVGGQETQYF,.,TRBJ2-5,TRBV7-9,.
TGCAGTGCTAGGAGGTCACGGGAAGATACGCAGTATTTT,CSARRSREDTQYF,.,TRBJ2-3,TRBV20-1,few
TGTGCCACGCTAGACGGACACCGCTCCTACAATGAGCAGTTCTTC,CATLDGHRSYNEQFF,.,TRBJ2-1,TRBV6-1,many
TGTGCCAGCAGCTTAGGACGACAGGTGGGAACCTACGAGCAGTACTTC,CASSLGRQVGTYEQYF,.,TRBJ2-7,TRBV11-2,many
TGTGCCAGCAGCTACATGGGTCGCGACACGCACAATGAGCAGTTCTTC,CASSYMGRDTHNEQFF,.,TRBJ2-1,TRBV6-1,few
TGTGCCAGCTCATTCCGGGGCAGGGGTTCGAACACTGAAGCTTTCTTT,CASSFRGRGSNTEAFF,.,TRBJ1-1,TRBV18,.
TGTGCCAGCCGTGACCCAGGGACACATACGCAGTATTTT,CASRDPGTHTQYF,.,TRBJ2-3,TRBV28,many
TGCGCCAGCAGCCAAGGTAAGGCCCACATCGAGCAGTACTTC,CASSQGKAHIEQYF,.,TRBJ2-7,TRBV4-3,.
TGCAGTCCCCAAAGAGCTACCCAGGGTAAACTGTTTTTT,CSPQRATQGKLFF,.,TRBJ1-4,TRBV20-1,many
TGTGCCAGCAGTGAAACAGTGGAAAACACTGAAGCTTTCTTT,CASSETVENTEAFF,.,TRBJ1-1,TRBV6-1,few
TGTGCCAGCAGTTGGATGGGAGGCCCTCTCTACAATGAGCAGTTCTTC,CASSWMGGPLYNEQFF,.,TRBJ2-1,TRBV27,many
TGTGCCAGCAGGTGGGGTTTGAACACTGAAGCTTTCTTT,CASRWGLNTEAFF,.,TRBJ1-1,TRBV27,few
TGCAGCGTTGTCCCTTGGCCTAGCGGCTCCTACGAGCAGTACTTC,CSVVPWPSGSYEQYF,TRBD2,TRBJ2-7,TRBV29-1,.
TGCAGCGTTGGCTTCAGTCAGGCAGTCTACGAGCAGTACTTC,CSVGFSQAVYEQYF,.,TRBJ2-7,TRBV29-1,.
TGTGCCAGTAGTAGGGGACTAGGGGCGACAGATACGCAGTATTTT,CASSRGLGATDTQYF,TRBD2,TRBJ2-3,TRBV19,few